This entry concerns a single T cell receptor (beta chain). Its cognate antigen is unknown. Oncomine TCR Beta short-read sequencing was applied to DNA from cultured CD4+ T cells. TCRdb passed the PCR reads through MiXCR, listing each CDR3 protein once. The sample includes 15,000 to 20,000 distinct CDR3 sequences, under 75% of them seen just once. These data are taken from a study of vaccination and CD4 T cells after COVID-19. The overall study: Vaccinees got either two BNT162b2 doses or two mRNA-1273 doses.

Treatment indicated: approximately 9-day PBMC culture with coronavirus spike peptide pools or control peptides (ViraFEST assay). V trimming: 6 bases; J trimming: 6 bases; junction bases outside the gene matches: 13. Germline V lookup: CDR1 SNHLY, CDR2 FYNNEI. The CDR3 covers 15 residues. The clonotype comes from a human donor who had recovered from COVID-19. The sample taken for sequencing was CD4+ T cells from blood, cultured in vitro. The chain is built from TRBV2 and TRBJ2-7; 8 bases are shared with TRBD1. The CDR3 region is CASRGDRGGGVEQYF. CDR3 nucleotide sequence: TGTGCCAGCAGGGGTGACAGGGGAGGAGGTGTCGAGCAGTACTTC. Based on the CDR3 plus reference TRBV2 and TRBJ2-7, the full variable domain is EPEVTQTPSHQVTQMGQEVILRCVPISNHLYFYWYRQILGQKVEFLVSFYNNEISEKSEIFDDQFSVERPDGSNFTLKIRSTKLEDSAMYFCASRGDRGGGVEQYFGPGTRLTVT.